Listed below are T cell receptor beta chains from one sample, sequenced in a study of low-dose radiotherapy and immunotherapy resistance in tumors. MiXCR, run by TCRdb on the reads, gives a single entry per CDR3 protein. The table lists under 90,000 distinct CDR3 sequences, over 15% of them singletons. Sequencing used PBMCs, obtained after low-dose radiotherapy plus immunotherapy. The receptors derive from a male donor with prostate cancer. Both conserved end residues are part of each CDR3. D genes are given only for firm matches. Expanded clones get a size class; other rows say once, few or many, or leave the size out.

>NA|TRBV29-1|many|TRBJ2-1
CSVFSGYNEQFF
TGCAGCGTTTTTAGCGGATACAATGAGCAGTTCTTC
>TRBD2|TRBV20-1|many|TRBJ2-1
CSARGLAGQFF
TGCAGTGCTAGAGGGCTAGCGGGTCAGTTCTTC
>NA|TRBV1|many|TRBJ2-3
CTSSHLLREGRDGTQYF
TGCACCAGCAGCCACCTCTTGCGGGAGGGCCGGGACGGTACGCAGTATTTT
>NA|TRBV5-5|many|TRBJ2-5
CASSWNTREGGETQYF
TGTGCCAGCAGCTGGAATACGAGGGAAGGGGGGGAGACCCAGTACTTC
>NA|TRBV21-1|many|TRBJ2-7
CASSTPTGGTYEQYF
TGTGCCAGCAGCACTCCGACAGGGGGTACCTACGAGCAGTACTTC
>TRBD1|TRBV19|many|TRBJ2-1
CASSGQGGFEQFF
TGTGCCAGTAGTGGACAGGGGGGGTTTGAGCAGTTCTTC
>NA|TRBV26|many|TRBJ2-7
CASRLYRGAYEQYF
TGTGCCAGCAGGCTATACAGGGGGGCCTACGAGCAGTACTTC
>NA|TRBV7-2|many|TRBJ2-2
CASSPGGYTGELFF
TGTGCCAGCAGCCCAGGCGGGTACACCGGGGAGCTGTTTTTT
>NA|TRBV19|NA|TRBJ1-2
CASRPGQPRNYGYTF
TGTGCCAGTAGGCCGGGTCAGCCCCGCAACTATGGCTACACCTTC
>TRBD2|TRBV5-1|many|TRBJ2-1
CASSLAGLSNNEQFF
TGCGCCAGCAGCTTAGCGGGACTCAGCAACAATGAGCAGTTCTTC
>NA|TRBV28|many|TRBJ2-5
CASSYSSAGPQTQYF
TGTGCCAGCAGCTACTCTAGCGCCGGCCCCCAGACCCAGTACTTC
>NA|TRBV6-1|NA|TRBJ1-3
CVSTRERGSGNTIYF
TGTGTCAGCACACGAGAGAGGGGCTCTGGAAACACCATATATTTT
>TRBD1|TRBV11-2|NA|TRBJ2-7
CASSLGQLYEQYF
TGTGCCAGCAGCTTGGGACAGCTCTACGAGCAGTACTTC
>TRBD1|TRBV19|many|TRBJ1-1
CATEGAQNTEAFF
TGTGCCACCGAGGGGGCGCAGAACACTGAAGCTTTCTTT
>NA|TRBV7-9|many|TRBJ1-3
CASSPEGLGNTIYF
TGTGCCAGCAGCCCAGAGGGTCTTGGAAACACCATATATTTT
>TRBD2|TRBV20-1|NA|TRBJ2-7
CSASSREGFWYEQYF
TGCAGTGCTAGTAGTCGGGAGGGCTTTTGGTACGAGCAGTACTTC
>TRBD1|TRBV7-8|few|TRBJ2-3
CASSPTLQGPDTQYF
TGTGCCAGCAGTCCTACCCTACAGGGGCCAGATACGCAGTATTTT
>NA|TRBV4-3|many|TRBJ2-1
CASSQGVGYNEQFF
TGCGCCAGCAGCCAAGGGGTAGGCTACAATGAGCAGTTCTTC
>NA|TRBV6-1|few|TRBJ2-1
CASSEQGYSYNEQFF
TGTGCCAGCAGTGAACAGGGCTACTCCTACAATGAGCAGTTCTTC
>TRBD2|TRBV20-1|many|TRBJ2-3
CSARVRTRSGQDTQYF
TGCAGTGCTAGAGTCCGGACTAGGTCGGGGCAGGATACGCAGTATTTT
>NA|TRBV7-8|many|TRBJ2-1
CASSPNWGGTIEQFF
TGTGCCAGCAGCCCGAACTGGGGAGGAACCATTGAGCAGTTCTTC
>NA|TRBV27|once|TRBJ2-1
CASSRNNEQFF
TGTGCCAGCAGCCGAAACAATGAGCAGTTCTTC
>TRBD2|TRBV6-6|many|TRBJ2-1
CASRRGLAGENEQFF
TGTGCCAGCAGGCGCGGACTAGCGGGGGAAAATGAGCAGTTCTTC
>TRBD1|TRBV7-2|few|TRBJ2-7
CASSYTGGYRYEQYF
TGTGCCAGCAGCTACACAGGGGGGTATAGGTACGAGCAGTACTTC
>TRBD2|TRBV7-3|many|TRBJ2-1
CASSLLIRTSGGNEQFF
TGTGCCAGCAGCTTACTCATCCGGACTAGCGGGGGCAATGAGCAGTTCTTC
>NA|TRBV18|NA|TRBJ2-2
CASSPRDTGSGELFF
TGTGCCAGCTCACCAAGGGATACTGGCTCCGGGGAGCTGTTTTTT
>NA|TRBV12-3/TRBV12-4|many|TRBJ1-5
CASSPDTYSNQPQHF
TGTGCCAGCAGTCCGGACACGTATAGCAATCAGCCCCAGCATTTT
>TRBD2|TRBV20-1|many|TRBJ2-4
CSARQPASGSIQYF
TGCAGTGCTCGTCAGCCAGCTAGCGGATCGATTCAGTACTTC
>TRBD2|TRBV2|NA|TRBJ2-4
CASSTQTRTSGGPLIKNIQYF
TGTGCCAGCAGCACTCAAACCCGGACTAGCGGGGGACCGCTAATCAAAAACATTCAGTACTTC
>NA|TRBV5-1|many|TRBJ2-7
CASSATSWATYEQYF
TGCGCCAGCAGCGCCACTAGCTGGGCGACCTACGAGCAGTACTTC
>TRBD2|TRBV10-3|many|TRBJ2-7
CAISVGGGSYEQYF
TGTGCCATCAGTGTAGGCGGGGGCTCCTACGAGCAGTACTTC
>NA|TRBV18|many|TRBJ2-1
CASSPTGNGAQFF
TGTGCCAGCTCACCGACGGGGAATGGGGCGCAGTTCTTC
>NA|TRBV5-1|many|TRBJ1-1
CASSLDRGMGTEAFF
TGCGCCAGCAGCTTGGATAGGGGGATGGGCACTGAAGCTTTCTTT
>TRBD1|TRBV7-8|many|TRBJ1-4
CASSLGQGFNEKLFF
TGTGCCAGCAGCTTGGGACAGGGGTTTAATGAAAAACTGTTTTTT
>NA|TRBV7-9|many|TRBJ2-5
CASSPRQAPETQYF
TGTGCCAGCAGCCCACGACAGGCTCCAGAGACCCAGTACTTC
>NA|TRBV6-2/TRBV6-3|few|TRBJ1-2
CASRRDSGAEGYTF
TGTGCCAGCAGACGGGATTCGGGGGCCGAAGGCTACACCTTC
>TRBD1|TRBV7-3|many|TRBJ2-3
CASSSTGTGGPTDTQYF
TGTGCCAGCAGTTCCACCGGGACAGGGGGCCCCACAGATACGCAGTATTTT
>TRBD2|TRBV6-8|many|TRBJ2-7
CASSYQRETSSYEQYF
TGTGCCAGCAGTTACCAGCGGGAGACCAGCTCCTACGAGCAGTACTTC
>NA|TRBV7-8|many|TRBJ2-5
CASSLGQIQETQYF
TGTGCCAGCAGCTTAGGACAGATCCAAGAGACCCAGTACTTC
>NA|TRBV18|many|TRBJ2-7
CASSLFEDTSGEQYF
TGTGCCAGCTCCCTTTTTGAAGACACTTCAGGCGAGCAGTACTTC
>TRBD2|TRBV19|many|TRBJ2-1
CATRAGGNEQFF
TGTGCCACCCGAGCGGGGGGCAATGAGCAGTTCTTC
>TRBD1|TRBV7-6|many|TRBJ2-1
CASSSGQGGYNEQFF
TGTGCCAGCAGCTCCGGACAGGGCGGCTACAATGAGCAGTTCTTC
>TRBD2|TRBV29-1|NA|TRBJ2-1
CSVEAEGLGEQFF
TGCAGCGTTGAAGCAGAGGGACTAGGTGAGCAGTTCTTC
>NA|TRBV20-1|many|TRBJ2-7
CSAKDGYEQYF
TGCAGTGCCAAAGACGGTTACGAGCAGTACTTC
>NA|TRBV4-3|many|TRBJ2-7
CASSPALGSEQYF
TGCGCCAGCAGCCCCGCCCTAGGGTCTGAGCAGTACTTC
>TRBD1|TRBV19|few|TRBJ1-2
CASSPAGQGRGYTF
TGTGCCAGTAGCCCGGCGGGACAGGGTAGGGGCTACACCTTC
>NA|TRBV11-2|NA|TRBJ2-3
CASKKEGVGTDTQYF
TGTGCCAGCAAAAAAGAGGGGGTCGGCACAGATACGCAGTATTTT